This T cell receptor (beta chain) originates from a study of cytotoxic CD8 clonotypes in ibrutinib-treated CLL. Overall study findings and caveats: Against age-matched healthy donors, baseline clonality ran higher and tracked circulating CD8+ T-cell counts. Sampling times, which were not matched between the groups, differed between sustained-remission patients and progressing patients.

Method: immunoSEQ multiplex PCR; TCRdb's copy keeps in-frame clones and lacks some. There are 150,000 to 250,000 clones in the sample; over 60% occur only once, and around an eighth lies in the top ten. With 1 base clipped from V and 6 bases from J, the junction kept 14 bases outside the gene matches. The CDR3 spans 18 residues. Per the germline V gene, CDR1 is MDHEN and CDR2 is SYDVKM. The sample holds one count of this clone. Antigen specificity is unknown. This chain links TRBV28 with TRBJ2-7; TRBD2 matches 11 bases. The TCR was taken from a human donor with chronic lymphocytic leukemia. The specimen was PBMCs, collected after 24 months of ibrutinib treatment. The CDR3 DNA is TGTGCCAGCAGTTTATACCCGGGACTAGCGGTGGGAGAGGGCGAGCAGTACTTC. Amino acid sequence: CASSLYPGLAVGEGEQYF.